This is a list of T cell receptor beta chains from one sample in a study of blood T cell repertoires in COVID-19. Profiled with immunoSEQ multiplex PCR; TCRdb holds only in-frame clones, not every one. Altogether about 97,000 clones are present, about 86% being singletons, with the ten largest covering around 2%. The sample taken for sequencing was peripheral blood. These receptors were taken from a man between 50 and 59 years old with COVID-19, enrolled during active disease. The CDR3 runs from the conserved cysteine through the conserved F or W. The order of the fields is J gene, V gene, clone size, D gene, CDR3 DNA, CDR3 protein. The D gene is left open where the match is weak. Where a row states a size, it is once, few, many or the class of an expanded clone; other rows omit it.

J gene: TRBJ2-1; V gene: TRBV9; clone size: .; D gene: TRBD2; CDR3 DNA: TGTGCCAGCAGCCCCCTTAGGGGCGGGGGTTACAATGAGCAGTTCTTC; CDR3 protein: CASSPLRGGGYNEQFF
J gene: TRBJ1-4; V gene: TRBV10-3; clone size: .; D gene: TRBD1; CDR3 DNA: TGTGCCATCAGGGCGGACAGGGGTGATGAAAAACTGTTTTTT; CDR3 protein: CAIRADRGDEKLFF
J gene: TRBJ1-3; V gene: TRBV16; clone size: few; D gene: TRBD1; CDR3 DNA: TGTGCCAGCAGCCAATCGGACAGGTGGGCTGGAAACACCATATATTTT; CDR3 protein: CASSQSDRWAGNTIYF
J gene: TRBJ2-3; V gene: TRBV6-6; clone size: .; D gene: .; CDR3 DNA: TGTGCCACGTCCGAGGCAGGGTCCACAGATACGCAGTATTTT; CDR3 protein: CATSEAGSTDTQYF
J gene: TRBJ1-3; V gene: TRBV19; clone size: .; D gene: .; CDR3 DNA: TGTGCCAGTAGGGCCCTCTCTGGAAACACCATATATTTT; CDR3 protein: CASRALSGNTIYF
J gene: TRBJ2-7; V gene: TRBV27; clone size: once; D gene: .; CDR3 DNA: TGTGCCAGCAGTGTGACAGGTACCCCCTACGAGCAGTACTTC; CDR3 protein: CASSVTGTPYEQYF
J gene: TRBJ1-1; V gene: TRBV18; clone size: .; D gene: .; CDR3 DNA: TGTGCCAGCTCACTACAACAGGTGAACACTGAAGCTTTCTTT; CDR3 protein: CASSLQQVNTEAFF
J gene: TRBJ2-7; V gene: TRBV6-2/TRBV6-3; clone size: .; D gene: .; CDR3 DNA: TGTGCCAGCAGTTTTATGGGCAATCACGAGCAGTACTTC; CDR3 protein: CASSFMGNHEQYF
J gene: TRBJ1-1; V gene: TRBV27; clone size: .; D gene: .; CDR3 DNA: TGTGCCAGCAGCCGACTGGGGAACACTGAAGCTTTCTTT; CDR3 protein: CASSRLGNTEAFF
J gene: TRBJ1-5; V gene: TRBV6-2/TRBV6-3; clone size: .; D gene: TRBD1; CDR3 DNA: TGTGCCAGCAGCCCCCATGACAGGGCTCTGGGTCAGCCCCAGCATTTT; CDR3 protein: CASSPHDRALGQPQHF
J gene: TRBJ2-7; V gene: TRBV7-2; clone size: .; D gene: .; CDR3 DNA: TGTGCCAGCAGCCTGAGCTCCTACGAGCAGTACTTC; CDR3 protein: CASSLSSYEQYF
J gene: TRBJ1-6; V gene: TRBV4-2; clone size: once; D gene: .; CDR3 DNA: TGTGCCAGCAGCCAAAAGGGGGGGCCTGGGCGTAATTCACCCCTCCACTTT; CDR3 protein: CASSQKGGPGRNSPLHF
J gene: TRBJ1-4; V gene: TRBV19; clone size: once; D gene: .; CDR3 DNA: TGTGCCAGTAGTCTAAGTAAAGGCCCTCGAATGCGGGAAAAACTGTTTTTT; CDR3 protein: CASSLSKGPRMREKLFF
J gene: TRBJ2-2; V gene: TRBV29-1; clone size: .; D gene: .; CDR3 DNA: TGCAGCGTTGAATTAGGGGACACCGGGGAGCTGTTTTTT; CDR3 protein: CSVELGDTGELFF
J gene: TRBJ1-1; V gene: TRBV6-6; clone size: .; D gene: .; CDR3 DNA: TGTGCCAGCAGTCTGGACAAGAACACTGAAGCTTTCTTT; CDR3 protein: CASSLDKNTEAFF
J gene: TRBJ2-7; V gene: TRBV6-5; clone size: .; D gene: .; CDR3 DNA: TGTGCCAGCAGCCAACTAGGGACAACCATCTACGAGCAGTACTTC; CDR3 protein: CASSQLGTTIYEQYF
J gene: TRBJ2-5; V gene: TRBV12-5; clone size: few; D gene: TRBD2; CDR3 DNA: TGTGCTAGTGGTCCTGAGGGAGGGGAGACCCAGTACTTC; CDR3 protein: CASGPEGGETQYF
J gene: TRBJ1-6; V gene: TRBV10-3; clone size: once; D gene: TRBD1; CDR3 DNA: TGTGCCTCAGGGACAGGAGAGAATTCACCCCTCCACTTT; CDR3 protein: CASGTGENSPLHF
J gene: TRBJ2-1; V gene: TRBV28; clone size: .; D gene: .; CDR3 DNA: TGTGCCAGCAGTTTAAATGGAGGGGTTGCCTACAATGAGCAGTTCTTC; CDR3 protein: CASSLNGGVAYNEQFF
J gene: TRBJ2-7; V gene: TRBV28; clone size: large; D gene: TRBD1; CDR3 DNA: TGTGCCAGCAGTTTATCCGACAGGGTCGGCTACGAGCAGTACTTC; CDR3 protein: CASSLSDRVGYEQYF
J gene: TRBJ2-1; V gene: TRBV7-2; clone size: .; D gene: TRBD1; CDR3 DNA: TGTGCCAGCAGCTCCCGACAGGGGGGTTACAATGAGCAGTTCTTC; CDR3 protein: CASSSRQGGYNEQFF
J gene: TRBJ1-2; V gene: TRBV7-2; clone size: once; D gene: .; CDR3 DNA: TGTGCCAGCAGCTTAAACGGAGCTAACTATGGCTACACCTTC; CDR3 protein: CASSLNGANYGYTF
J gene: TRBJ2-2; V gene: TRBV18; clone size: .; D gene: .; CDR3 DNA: TGTGCCAGCTCACCACGGGCAGGCACCGGGGAGCTGTTTTTT; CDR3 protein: CASSPRAGTGELFF
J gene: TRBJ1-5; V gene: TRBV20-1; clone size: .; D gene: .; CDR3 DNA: TGCAGTGCTAGTCCCCGGGATCAGCGGAGCAATCAGCCCCAGCATTTT; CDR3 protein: CSASPRDQRSNQPQHF
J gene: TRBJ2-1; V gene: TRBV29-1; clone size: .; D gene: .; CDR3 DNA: TGCAGCGTTGACAGGGGAGGGTACAATGAGCAGTTCTTC; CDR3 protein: CSVDRGGYNEQFF
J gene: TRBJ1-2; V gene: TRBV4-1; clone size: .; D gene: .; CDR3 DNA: TGCGCCAGCAGCCAGGAAAACAGGGTACCCTCATACACCTTC; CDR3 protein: CASSQENRVPSYTF
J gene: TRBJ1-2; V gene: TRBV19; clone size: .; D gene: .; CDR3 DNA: TGTGCCAGTAGTTTAGGGCAGGGATCTAACTATGGCTACACCTTC; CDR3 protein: CASSLGQGSNYGYTF
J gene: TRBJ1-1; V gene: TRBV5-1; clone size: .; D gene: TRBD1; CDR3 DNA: TGCGCCAGCAGCTTGGGAGGACAGGGTTTGAACACTGAAGCTTTCTTT; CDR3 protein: CASSLGGQGLNTEAFF
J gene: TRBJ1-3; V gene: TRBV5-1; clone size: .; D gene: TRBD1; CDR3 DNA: TGCGCCAGCAGGGAACAGGGGTACGGAAACACCATATATTTT; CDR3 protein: CASREQGYGNTIYF
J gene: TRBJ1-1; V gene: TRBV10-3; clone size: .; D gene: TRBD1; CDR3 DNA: TGTGCCACCTGGGACAGAAGCGCCACTGAAGCTTTCTTT; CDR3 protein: CATWDRSATEAFF
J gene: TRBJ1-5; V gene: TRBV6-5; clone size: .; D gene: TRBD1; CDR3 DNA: TGTGCCAGCAGAGGACAGGGAAATCAGCCCCAGCATTTT; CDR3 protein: CASRGQGNQPQHF
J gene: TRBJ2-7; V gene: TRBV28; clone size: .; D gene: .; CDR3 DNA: TGTGCCAGCAGTTTATATTACGGGGAGCAGTACTTC; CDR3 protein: CASSLYYGEQYF
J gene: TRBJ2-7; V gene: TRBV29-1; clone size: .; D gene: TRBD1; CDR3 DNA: TGCAGCGTTGAAGATCGACAGGGGGGCTCCTACGAGCAGTACTTC; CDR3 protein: CSVEDRQGGSYEQYF
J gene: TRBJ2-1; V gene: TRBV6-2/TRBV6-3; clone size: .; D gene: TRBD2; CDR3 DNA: TGTGCCAGCAGTTACTCGCTAGCGGCCCGATCCTACAATGAGCAGTTCTTC; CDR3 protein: CASSYSLAARSYNEQFF
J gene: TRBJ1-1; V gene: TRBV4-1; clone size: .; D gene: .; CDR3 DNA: TGCGCCAGCAGCCAGCTGGGCGTGAACACTGAAGCTTTCTTT; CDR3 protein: CASSQLGVNTEAFF
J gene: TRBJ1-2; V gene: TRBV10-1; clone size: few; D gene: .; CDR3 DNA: TGCGCCACCAGGCGCGGCTACACCTTC; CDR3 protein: CATRRGYTF
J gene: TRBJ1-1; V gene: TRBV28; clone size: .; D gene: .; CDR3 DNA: TGTGCCACCTCGACAGGCTCGAACACTGAAGCTTTCTTT; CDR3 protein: CATSTGSNTEAFF
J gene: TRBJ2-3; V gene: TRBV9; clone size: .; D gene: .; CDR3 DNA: TGTGCCAGCAGCGTATCGGGGGCAGATACGCAGTATTTT; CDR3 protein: CASSVSGADTQYF
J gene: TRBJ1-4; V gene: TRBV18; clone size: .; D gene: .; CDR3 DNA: TGTGCCAGCTCACCACGGGGGGTTAATGAAAAACTGTTTTTT; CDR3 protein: CASSPRGVNEKLFF
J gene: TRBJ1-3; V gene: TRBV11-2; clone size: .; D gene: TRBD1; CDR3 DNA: TGTGCCAGCAGCTTGGGACAGGGATTTGGCAGGGGCTCTGGAAACACCATATATTTT; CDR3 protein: CASSLGQGFGRGSGNTIYF
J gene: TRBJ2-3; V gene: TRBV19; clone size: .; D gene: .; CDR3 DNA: TGTGCCAGTAGTTGGGGGACTAGCACAGATACGCAGTATTTT; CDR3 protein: CASSWGTSTDTQYF
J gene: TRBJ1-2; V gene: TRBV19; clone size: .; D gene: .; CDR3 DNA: TGTGCCAGTAGCCCAGATGACTTCGGCTATGGCTACACCTTC; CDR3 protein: CASSPDDFGYGYTF